The clone carrying this T cell receptor beta chain was detected once. Trimming took 2 bases from V and 5 from J; bases not matched to a gene: 0. Per germline, CDR1 MDHEN and CDR2 SYDVKM. The CDR3 runs 13 residues. Source study methods: Estimation of nucleated cell counts was performed using reference gene primer amplification. The assay was immunoSEQ multiplex PCR, and TCRdb's table has in-frame clones only and misses some. The V and J calls and clone size are taken from that table; D and trimming were inferred from the DNA. In the table there are 130,000 to 150,000 clones, more than 80% of which are singletons. The data were taken from a study of blood T cell repertoires in COVID-19. Study summary: COVID-19 samples collected from the United States, Italy and Spain covered acute and convalescent phases. T cells, B-cell-depleted T cells, or PBMCs supplied cDNA or gDNA.

The TCR comes from a human donor in a cohort sampled during active COVID-19. Source material: peripheral blood. The gene calls are TRBV28 and TRBJ1-2; TRBD1 matches at 9 bases. The CDR3 sequence: CASSLGQGYGYTF. The DNA for the CDR3 is TGTGCCAGCAGTTTAGGACAGGGGTATGGCTACACCTTC.